The 21 T cell receptor beta chains given below trace back to one sample, sequenced in a study of glioma-infiltrating T cells after dendritic cell vaccination. Sequencing used immunoSEQ multiplex PCR; TCRdb keeps in-frame clones, though not all of them. The sample gives 90,000 to 110,000 clones, around 90% of which show up once; roughly 3% is in the top ten. Time point given: after dendritic cell vaccination, including at tumor progression/relapse. Material: blood, obtained after dendritic cell vaccination. All receptors derive from a human donor with glioblastoma.

The chain has TRBV19 and TRBJ1-1, with D tentatively TRBD1 (5 bases). The CDR3 loop spans 14 amino acids. V was trimmed by 7 bases and J by 4 bases, leaving 16 bases between them. CDR1 is LNHDA and CDR2 is SQIVND in the germline V gene (reference sequence). The chain's CDR3 is CASIGTYGGTEAFF. The CDR3 region has the DNA TGTGCCAGTATTGGGACTTACGGCGGCACTGAAGCTTTCTTT.

The V gene is TRBV5-4, the J gene TRBJ2-7; a possible D gene is TRBD2 (7 bases). This CDR3 region has 13 residues. V was clipped by 0 bases and J by 6 bases, with 10 bases between them. Germline values: CDR1 SGHNT, CDR2 YYREEE (reference sequence). Here the CDR3 DNA reads TGTGCCAGCAGCTTGGACAGGGAGGGCGAGCAGTACTTC. Translated, it gives CASSLDREGEQYF.

Concerning this clone itself: Other DNA sequences in this sample translate to the same CDR3. The rearrangement joins TRBV6-5 to TRBJ1-1; 7 bases align to TRBD1. Unmatched junction bases numbered 1, after V lost 2 bases and J lost 1 base. The CDR3 totals 14 residues. Germline CDR1 and CDR2: MNHEY and SVGAGI. CDR3 in DNA: TGTGCCAGCAGTTACAGGGGGCAGAACACTGAAGCTTTCTTT. Amino acid sequence: CASSYRGQNTEAFF.

The chain is built from TRBV6-5 and TRBJ2-2; D uncertain. Germline V gives CDR1 MNHEY, CDR2 SVGAGI. V lost 0 bases and J 6 bases, leaving 5 bases between the germline ends. The CDR3 extends over 13 amino acids. CDR3 DNA sequence: TGTGCCAGCAGTTACTCGAGGCCCGGGGAGCTGTTTTTT. It specifies CASSYSRPGELFF.

Of note for this clone: An end of the junction does not agree with germline; a read error may underlie this. This sequence joins TRBV19 and TRBJ1-5, with 7 bases that match TRBD1. Germline CDR1 LNHDA, CDR2 SQIVND (reference sequence). The CDR3 spans 14 residues. The CDR3 DNA follows: TGTGCCAGTACCCGGGGACAGATCAATCAACCCCAGCATTTT. It yields the protein CASTRGQINQPQHF.

The chain has TRBV5-4 and TRBJ2-1; the match to TRBD2 covers 9 bases. The germline V gene has CDR1 SGHNT and CDR2 YYREEE (reference sequence). V lost 4 bases to trimming and J lost 8 bases; unmatched junction nucleotides: 13. The CDR3 is made up of 16 amino acids. CDR3 amino acids: CASSPASGTSIDEQFF. The DNA for the CDR3 is TGTGCCAGCAGCCCAGCTTCCGGGACTAGCATCGATGAGCAGTTCTTC.

The J gene is TRBJ2-7, the V gene TRBV11-3, with no clear D. The CDR3 totals 17 residues. Germline V gene lookup returns CDR1 SGHNT and CDR2 YENEEA. The V gene lost 1 base and the J gene lost 3 bases, with 19 bases spanning the gap. CDR3 sequence: CASSLASPTGTGYEQYF. CDR3 nucleotides: TGTGCCAGCAGCTTAGCCTCCCCGACTGGAACCGGCTACGAGCAGTACTTC.

The chain employs TRBV5-4 and TRBJ1-4; D may be TRBD1 (5 bases). V shed 4 bases and J shed 0 bases, with 10 bases lying between them. The CDR3 contains 15 residues. Germline assignment: CDR1 SGHNT and CDR2 YYREEE (reference sequence). The CDR3 DNA sequence: TGTGCCAGCAGCGTAAGACAGACAACTAATGAAAAACTGTTTTTT. It yields the protein CASSVRQTTNEKLFF.

The chain combines TRBV27 with TRBJ2-1, with TRBD2 matching 10 bases. The CDR3 runs to 15 residues. Germline trimming cut 10 bases from V and 0 bases from J; bases unmatched to any gene: 6. The germline gives CDR1 MNHEY, CDR2 SMNVEV (reference sequence). CDR3 DNA sequence: TGTGCCACCGGACTAGCGGCAAGCTCCTACAATGAGCAGTTCTTC. It yields the protein CATGLAASSYNEQFF.

The chain joins TRBV30 to TRBJ1-6, with D unclear. There are 15 residues in the CDR3. The germline CDR1 and CDR2 sequences are GTSNPN and SVGIG (reference sequence). With 8 bases removed from V and 0 bases from J, the gap between germline ends came to 14 bases. CDR3: CASRVLSSYNSPLHF. The CDR3 region has the DNA TGTGCCAGCCGCGTTTTAAGCTCCTATAATTCACCCCTCCACTTT.

The count of this clone is one. The chain uses TRBV29-1 and TRBJ2-5; D perhaps matches TRBD2 (7 bases). Trimming left V 6 bases short and J 4 bases short, with 18 bases between. This CDR3 region has 14 residues. The germline CDR1 and CDR2 sequences are SQVTM and ANQGSEA. In DNA form, the CDR3 reads TGCAGCGTCTCTGGGAGGGGGGGACGAGAGACCCAGTACTTC. Its protein is CSVSGRGGRETQYF.

The V gene is TRBV10-1, the J gene TRBJ2-5; 8 bases are a match to TRBD1. V was clipped by 0 bases and J by 5 bases; unmatched bases: 5. CDR3 length: 15 residues. Germline V gene lookup returns CDR1 WNHNN and CDR2 SYGVQD (reference sequence). CDR3 region: CASSESGQGGETQYF. The CDR3 DNA reads as TGCGCCAGCAGTGAGTCCGGACAGGGTGGGGAGACCCAGTACTTC.

The CDR3 DNA reads TGCAGCGTCGGAGACAGGGACGGTCAGCCCCAGCATTTT. It translates to CSVGDRDGQPQHF. V gene TRBV29-1 combines with J gene TRBJ1-5; 7 bases agree with TRBD1. This CDR3 comprises 13 residues. V shed 6 bases, J shed 6 bases, and the junction held 8 bases outside the gene matches. Germline-derived CDR1 and CDR2 are SQVTM and ANQGSEA.

J is TRBJ2-1 and V is TRBV5-6, with TRBD1 matching 11 bases. The germline CDR1 and CDR2 sequences are SGHDT and YYEEEE. With 0 bases clipped from V and 4 bases from J, the junction kept 3 bases outside the gene matches. The length of the CDR3 is 16 residues. CDR3 DNA: TGTGCCAGCAGCTTGGCGGGACAGGGGGTGTACAATGAGCAGTTCTTC. This sequence encodes CASSLAGQGVYNEQFF. Drawing the rest from reference TRBV5-6 and TRBJ2-1, the complete variable domain is DAGVTQSPTHLIKTRGQQVTLRCSPKSGHDTVSWYQQALGQGPQFIFQYYEEEERQRGNFPDRFSGHQFPNYSSELNVNALLLGDSALYLCASSLAGQGVYNEQFFGPGTRLTVL.

The V and J genes are TRBV5-4 and TRBJ2-1; a possible D gene is TRBD1 (6 bases). The V end was cut by 4 bases, the J end by 6 bases, with 20 bases between. This CDR3 is 16 amino acids long. Germline V lookup: CDR1 SGHNT, CDR2 YYREEE (reference sequence). CDR3 sequence reads: CASSPLGVGAFNEQFF. CDR3 DNA: TGTGCCAGCAGCCCACTCGGCGTGGGGGCTTTCAATGAGCAGTTCTTC.

This chain connects TRBV6-5 to TRBJ1-6; maybe TRBD1 (5 bases). The CDR3 consists of 15 residues. V was pared by 0 bases and J by 6 bases, with 9 bases between. CDR1 MNHEY and CDR2 SVGAGI come from the germline V gene. CDR3 protein: CASSYSGGGNSPLHF. For the CDR3, the DNA is TGTGCCAGCAGTTACTCAGGCGGGGGTAATTCACCCCTCCACTTT.

The chain has TRBV7-9 and TRBJ1-4; perhaps TRBD1 as D (6 bases). Trimming removed 5 bases from V and 7 bases from J, with 17 bases in between. The CDR3 length is 15 residues. From germline, CDR1 is SEHNR and CDR2 FQNEAQ (reference sequence). CDR3 nucleotide sequence: TGTGCCAGCAGCCCCCCGGGACAAATCGTTGAAAAACTGTTTTTT. Translated: CASSPPGQIVEKLFF.

The chain uses TRBV6-6 and TRBJ2-6; 8 bases map to TRBD1. V trimming: 6 bases; J trimming: 4 bases; junction bases outside the gene matches: 8. This CDR3 has 16 residues. Germline V gene data show CDR1 as MNHNY and CDR2 as SVGAGI (reference sequence). CDR3 region: CASSPLTGVGANVLTF. For the CDR3, the DNA is TGTGCCAGCAGCCCTTTGACAGGGGTCGGGGCCAACGTCCTGACTTTC.

For the CDR3, the DNA is TGCGCCAGCAGCTTGGACAGGGTGAAAACAGATACGCAGTATTTT. It encodes CASSLDRVKTDTQYF. This chain connects TRBV5-1 to TRBJ2-3, with D possibly matching TRBD1 (6 bases). Germline V lookup: CDR1 SGHRS, CDR2 YFSETQ. The ends were cut back, 0 bases at V and 3 bases at J, with 11 bases in the middle. The CDR3 sequence is 15 residues long. Looking up the rest from reference TRBV5-1 and TRBJ2-3 gives the full variable domain: KAGVTQTPRYLIKTRGQQVTLSCSPISGHRSVSWYQQTPGQGLQFLFEYFSETQRNKGNFPGRFSGRQFSNSRSEMNVSTLELGDSALYLCASSLDRVKTDTQYFGPGTRLTVL.

This clone appeared once. This chain links TRBV29-1 with TRBJ2-7, with a weak D call TRBD2 (5 bases). This CDR3 comprises 12 residues. Germline V CDR1 and CDR2: SQVTM, ANQGSEA. V gave up 4 bases and J gave up 9 bases, with 16 bases separating them. DNA of the CDR3: TGCAGCGTTGTTCCGGGAATTGGGGTGCAGTACTTC. Encoded protein: CSVVPGIGVQYF.

This clone was seen once. The V call is TRBV29-1, the J call TRBJ2-3; 15 bases are shared with TRBD2. V shed 4 bases and J 5 bases; nucleotides not matched to a gene: 7. The CDR3 is 16 residues long. From germline, CDR1 is SQVTM and CDR2 ANQGSEA. The CDR3 coding sequence is TGCAGCGTTGCCCGGACTAGCGGGAGGGATTTAGATACGCAGTATTTT. It codes for CSVARTSGRDLDTQYF.